These 17 T cell receptor beta chains came from one sample sequenced in a study of quantifying T cell responses using KT2 cells. Study summary: RNA was reverse transcribed with TCR alpha and beta constant-region primers.

Each cDNA got a UMI-containing oligo ligated at its 3' end. The first PCR ran 3 to 5 cycles with an equimolar RC1.1 and RC1.2 beta primer mix. TCRdb ran MiXCR on the UMI-ligation and nested PCR reads and lists one entry per CDR3 protein. The sample consists of some 50,000 distinct CDR3 sequences, around a tenth of them appearing once. The sample consisted of PBMCs spiked with cells of the T cell clone KT2. These receptors were taken from a human donor.

This clonotype was observed a few times. V is TRBV29-1 and J is TRBJ1-2; no reliable D call. Trimming removed 4 bases at V and 2 bases at J, with 2 bases between. Germline CDR1 SQVTM, CDR2 ANQGSEA. CDR3 length: 10 residues. CDR3 nucleotides: TGCAGCGTTGGAAACTATGGCTACACCTTC. This translates into CSVGNYGYTF.

This clonotype was counted at least ten times. The chain uses TRBV2 and TRBJ2-1; D unclear. CDR3 size: 14 residues. Germline loops: CDR1 SNHLY, CDR2 FYNNEI. The V and J ends lost 0 bases and 7 bases respectively, with 10 bases between them. CDR3 residues: CASSEARRINEQFF. Here the CDR3 DNA reads TGTGCCAGCAGTGAAGCCCGCAGGATAAATGAGCAGTTCTTC. The entire variable domain, with the rest obtained from reference TRBV2 and TRBJ2-1, is as follows: EPEVTQTPSHQVTQMGQEVILRCVPISNHLYFYWYRQILGQKVEFLVSFYNNEISEKSEIFDDQFSVERPDGSNFTLKIRSTKLEDSAMYFCASSEARRINEQFFGPGTRLTVL.

In this sample, this clonotype turned up a few times. The rearrangement uses TRBV10-3 and TRBJ2-3; D is ambiguous. V was clipped by 4 bases and J by 0 bases, with 11 bases between them. The CDR3 loop spans 15 amino acids. Germline V gives CDR1 ENHRY, CDR2 SYGVKD. Here the CDR3 reads CAISVDPRSTDTQYF. The CDR3 DNA reads as TGTGCCATCAGTGTGGACCCCCGTAGCACAGATACGCAGTATTTT.

The CDR3 loop reads CASSEWAEQHF. The CDR3 nucleotides are TGTGCCAGCAGTGAGTGGGCGGAACAGCATTTT. The chain combines TRBV6-1 with TRBJ1-5; D gene uncertain. The CDR3 runs to 11 residues. Trimming cost V 3 bases and J 13 bases, with 10 bases left between them. Germline assignment: CDR1 MNHNS and CDR2 SASEGT.

This chain joins TRBV12-3 or TRBV12-4 and TRBJ2-2; tentatively, D is TRBD2 (6 bases). The CDR3 sequence is 14 residues long. Trimming pared 7 bases from V and 5 bases from J, leaving 14 bases between. The CDR3 reads CASITGLLTGELFF. Here the CDR3 DNA reads TGTGCCAGCATCACGGGACTGCTAACCGGGGAGCTGTTTTTT.

This clonotype has more than one count but fewer than ten. The rearrangement joins TRBV29-1 to TRBJ1-3, with D unclear. CDR3 length: 15 residues. Germline lookup yields CDR1 SQVTM and CDR2 ANQGSEA. V dropped 5 bases and J dropped 4 bases, with 18 bases sitting between them. The CDR3 DNA follows: TGCAGCGTTCAGAGTTCGGTACGATCCGGAAACACCATATATTTT. The encoded protein is CSVQSSVRSGNTIYF.

This clonotype showed up just a few times. This chain uses TRBV2 with TRBJ2-3, with 8 bases identical to TRBD2. The trim removed 10 bases at V and 3 bases at J, leaving 9 bases unmatched. Per germline, CDR1 SNHLY and CDR2 FYNNEI. The CDR3 totals 14 residues. CDR3 region: CATPGASGTDTQYF. The CDR3 nucleotides are TGTGCCACTCCTGGGGCTAGCGGGACAGATACGCAGTATTTT.

This clonotype was found a few times. J is TRBJ1-5 and V is TRBV5-5; 9 bases map to TRBD1. Trimming at V came to 2 bases and at J to 6 bases, leaving 3 bases not matched to a gene. Germline lookup yields CDR1 SGHKS and CDR2 YYEKEE (reference sequence). This CDR3 has 14 residues. The CDR3 DNA is TGTGCCAGCAGCTTTACAGGGGGCGGTCAGCCCCAGCATTTT. Translation gives CASSFTGGGQPQHF.

This rearrangement joins TRBV5-4 to TRBJ2-1; 8 positions match TRBD2. This CDR3 spans 17 amino acids. Germline V gene data show CDR1 as SGHNT and CDR2 as YYREEE (reference sequence). The V and J ends lost 5 bases and 9 bases, in that order; junction bases with no gene match: 19. The CDR3 loop reads CASSNERESDWTSEQFF. The CDR3 nucleotides are TGTGCCAGCAGTAACGAGCGGGAGTCTGATTGGACGAGTGAGCAGTTCTTC.

This clonotype was counted between two and nine times. V is TRBV27 and J is TRBJ1-5, with 8 nucleotides matching TRBD1. The V gene's germline CDR1 is MNHEY and CDR2 SMNVEV (reference sequence). Trimming took 0 bases from V and 6 from J; bases not matched to a gene: 4. CDR3 size: 15 residues. CDR3 DNA: TGTGCCAGCAGTTTATCGCCAGGGGGCGGTCAGCCCCAGCATTTT. It yields the protein CASSLSPGGGQPQHF.

This clonotype was observed a handful of times. The chain employs TRBV6-5 and TRBJ1-2; TRBD1 matches 8 bases. The trim removed 5 bases at V and 2 bases at J, leaving 4 bases unmatched. The CDR3 extends over 14 amino acids. The germline CDR1 and CDR2 sequences are MNHEY and SVGAGI. CDR3 sequence: CASSIDRGNYGYTF. As DNA, the CDR3 is TGTGCCAGCAGTATCGACAGGGGAAACTATGGCTACACCTTC.

The chain combines TRBV2 with TRBJ2-1; D may be TRBD1 (6 bases). The V and J ends lost 5 bases and 7 bases respectively, with 15 bases between them. This CDR3 comprises 14 residues. Germline CDR1 SNHLY, CDR2 FYNNEI. In DNA form, the CDR3 reads TGTGCCAGCAGTATCCGGGGCCAGGGGAATGAGCAGTTCTTC. Translation gives CASSIRGQGNEQFF. Together with reference TRBV2 and TRBJ2-1, the CDR3 gives the full variable domain: EPEVTQTPSHQVTQMGQEVILRCVPISNHLYFYWYRQILGQKVEFLVSFYNNEISEKSEIFDDQFSVERPDGSNFTLKIRSTKLEDSAMYFCASSIRGQGNEQFFGPGTRLTVL.

This clonotype turned up a few times. This chain links TRBV10-3 with TRBJ2-3, with 9 bases aligning to TRBD1. The CDR3 extends over 15 amino acids. The V and J ends lost 10 bases and 0 bases, in that order; junction bases with no gene match: 8. Germline loops: CDR1 ENHRY, CDR2 SYGVKD. The DNA of the CDR3 is TGTGCCACCGGACAGGGGCTTGCTAGCACAGATACGCAGTATTTT. Amino acids: CATGQGLASTDTQYF.

This sequence joins TRBV7-8 and TRBJ2-7; 13 bases are shared with TRBD2. In germline, CDR1 is SGHVS, CDR2 FQNEAQ. This CDR3 region has 15 residues. V was pared by 2 bases and J by 4 bases, with 2 bases of the junction left unmatched. The CDR3 here is CASSLWTSGGYEQYF. The CDR3 DNA follows: TGTGCCAGCAGCTTATGGACTAGCGGGGGTTACGAGCAGTACTTC.

This clonotype was counted ten times or more. V usage is TRBV29-1 and J usage is TRBJ1-2; TRBD1 is a possible D gene (5 bases). The CDR3 extends over 13 amino acids. Trimming removed 2 bases at V and 4 bases at J, with 11 bases between. CDR1 and CDR2 (germline): SQVTM, ANQGSEA. For the CDR3, the DNA is TGCAGCGTTGAACGGGGGGGGAGCTATGGCTACACCTTC. Amino acid sequence: CSVERGGSYGYTF. Filled out from reference TRBV29-1 and TRBJ1-2, the complete variable domain reads SAVISQKPSRDICQRGTSLTIQCQVDSQVTMMFWYRQQPGQSLTLIATANQGSEATYESGFVIDKFPISRPNLTFSTLTVSNMSPEDSSIYLCSVERGGSYGYTFGSGTRLTVV.

This clonotype occurred a few times. This chain connects TRBV2 to TRBJ1-3; D is perhaps TRBD1 (6 bases). The CDR3 runs 13 residues. V dropped 7 bases and J dropped 4 bases, with 11 bases sitting between them. Germline V gives CDR1 SNHLY, CDR2 FYNNEI. The CDR3 DNA is TGTGCCAGCATCCGGGGGGCCGGAAACACCATATATTTT. Translated, it gives CASIRGAGNTIYF.

Note on this clonotype: A much larger clone lies a single base off, so this may be a read error. The chain recombines TRBV7-2 with TRBJ1-3; D is unclear. The CDR3 runs 13 residues. Germline lookup yields CDR1 SGHTA and CDR2 FQGNSA. The V gene lost 4 bases and the J gene lost 0 bases, with 4 bases spanning the gap. This chain's CDR3 is CASSSNSGNTIYF. In DNA form, the CDR3 reads TGTGCCAGCAGCTCCAACTCTGGAAACACCATATATTTT. The whole variable domain, filled in from reference TRBV7-2 and TRBJ1-3, reads GAGVSQSPSNKVTEKGKDVELRCDPISGHTALYWYRQSLGQGLEFLIYFQGNSAPDKSGLPSDRFSAERTGGSVSTLTIQRTQQEDSAVYLCASSSNSGNTIYFGEGSWLTVV.